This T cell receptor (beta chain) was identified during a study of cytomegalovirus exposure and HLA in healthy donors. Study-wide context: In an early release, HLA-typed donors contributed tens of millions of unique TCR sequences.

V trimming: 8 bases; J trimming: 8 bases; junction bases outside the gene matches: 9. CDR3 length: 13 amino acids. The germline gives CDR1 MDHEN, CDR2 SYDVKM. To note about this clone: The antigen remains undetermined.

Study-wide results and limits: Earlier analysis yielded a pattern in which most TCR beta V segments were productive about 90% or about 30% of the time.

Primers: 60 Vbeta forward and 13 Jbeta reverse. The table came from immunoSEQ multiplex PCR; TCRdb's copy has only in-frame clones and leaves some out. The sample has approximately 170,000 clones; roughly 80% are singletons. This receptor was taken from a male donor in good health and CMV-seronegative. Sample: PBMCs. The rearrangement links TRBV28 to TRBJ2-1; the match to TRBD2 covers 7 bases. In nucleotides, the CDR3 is TGTGCCAGCGGACGGGAGGCCGTTTATGAGCAGTTCTTC. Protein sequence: CASGREAVYEQFF.